This TCR beta chain was sequenced during a study of cytomegalovirus exposure and HLA in healthy donors. Whole-study findings and limits: A list of 150 to 200 TCR beta chains associated with cytomegalovirus was given.

This clone appeared a few times. Its antigen remains unknown. With 60 Vbeta and 13 Jbeta primers, the PCR was carried out. Produced via immunoSEQ multiplex PCR; TCRdb's table is partial and in-frame only. The table has approximately 150,000 clones, roughly 85% seen once. Germline V gene data show CDR1 as MGHRA and CDR2 as YSYEKL. CDR3 size: 15 residues. Trimming cost V 0 bases and J 3 bases, with 11 bases left between them. The TCR sequence derives from a man between 25 and 39 years old in good health and CMV-seronegative. This chain links TRBV4-1 with TRBJ1-2; a weak D match, TRBD1 (5 bases). Sequencing used PBMCs. The CDR3, as DNA: TGCGCCAGCAGCCAAGAGGAGGGGCCATACTATGGCTACACCTTC. This codes for CASSQEEGPYYGYTF.